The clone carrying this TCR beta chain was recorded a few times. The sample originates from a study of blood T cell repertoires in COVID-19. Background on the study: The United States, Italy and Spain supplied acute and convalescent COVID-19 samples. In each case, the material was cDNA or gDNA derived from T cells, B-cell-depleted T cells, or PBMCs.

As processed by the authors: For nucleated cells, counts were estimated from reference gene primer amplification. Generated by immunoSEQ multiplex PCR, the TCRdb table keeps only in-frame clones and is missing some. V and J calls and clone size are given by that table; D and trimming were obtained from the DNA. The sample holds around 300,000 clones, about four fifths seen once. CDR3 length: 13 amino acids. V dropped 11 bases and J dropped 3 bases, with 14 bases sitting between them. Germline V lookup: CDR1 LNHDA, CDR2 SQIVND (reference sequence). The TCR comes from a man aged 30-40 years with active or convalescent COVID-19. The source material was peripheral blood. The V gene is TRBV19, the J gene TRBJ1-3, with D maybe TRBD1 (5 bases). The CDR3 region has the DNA TGTGCCTCCAGGGTTCGTGGTGGAAACACCATATATTTT. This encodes CASRVRGGNTIYF.